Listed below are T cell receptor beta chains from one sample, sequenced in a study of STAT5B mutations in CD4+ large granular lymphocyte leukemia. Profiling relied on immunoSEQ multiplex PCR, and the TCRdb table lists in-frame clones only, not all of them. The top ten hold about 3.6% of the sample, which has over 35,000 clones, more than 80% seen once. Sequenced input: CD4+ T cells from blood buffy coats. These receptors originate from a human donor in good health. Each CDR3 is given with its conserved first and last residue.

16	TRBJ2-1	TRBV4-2	CASSLIGTSGYNEQFF
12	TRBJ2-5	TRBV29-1	CSSVRGQETQYF
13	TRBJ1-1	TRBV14	CASSQDFVTEAFF
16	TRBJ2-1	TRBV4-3	CASSQEHGTGIDEQFF
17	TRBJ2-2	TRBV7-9	CATPNPGASAGTGELFF
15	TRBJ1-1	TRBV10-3	CAISESRQGHTEAFF
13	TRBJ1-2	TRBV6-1	CASSETGSYGYTF
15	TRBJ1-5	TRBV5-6	CASSLMGLANQPQHF
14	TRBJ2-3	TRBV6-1	CASRAWDYTDTQYF
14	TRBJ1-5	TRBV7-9	CASTDSVGDQPQHF
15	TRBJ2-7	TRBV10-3	CAISAGLAESYEQYF
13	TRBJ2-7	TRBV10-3	CASQGGNAYEQYF
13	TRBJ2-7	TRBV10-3	CAISEWDLNEQYF
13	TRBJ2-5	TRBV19	CASSTGSQETQYF
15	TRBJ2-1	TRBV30	CAWSEATGDYNEQFF
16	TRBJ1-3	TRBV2	CASSLTRGGSGNTIYF
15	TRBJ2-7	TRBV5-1	CASSLGLAAVYEQYF
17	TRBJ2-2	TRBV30	CAWKRASGYPNTGELFF
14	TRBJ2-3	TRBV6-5	CASSQRGGTDTQYF
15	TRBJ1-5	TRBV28	CASSLPSGGEQPQHF
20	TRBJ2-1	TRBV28	CASRPMGGLAGVGSYNEQFF
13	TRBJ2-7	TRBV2	CASREAIGYEQYF
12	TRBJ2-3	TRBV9	CASSEGTDTQYF
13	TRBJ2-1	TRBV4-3	CASSLLIYNEQFF
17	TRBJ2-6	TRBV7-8	CASSPGTGESGANVLTF
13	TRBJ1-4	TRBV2	CASLEAPNEKLFF
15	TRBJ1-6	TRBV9	CASSVAGTGGSPLHF
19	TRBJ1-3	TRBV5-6	CASSPYWDRGSTPGNTIYF
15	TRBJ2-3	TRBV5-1	CASSLRGGASDTQYF
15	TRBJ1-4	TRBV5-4	CASSLPGSTNEKLFF
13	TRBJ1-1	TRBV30	CAWSVHSTTEAFF
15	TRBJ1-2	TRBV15	CATSQQTGGGYGYTF
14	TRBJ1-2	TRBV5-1	CASTPQEGAYGYTF
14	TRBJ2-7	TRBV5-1	CASSLGTGLYEQYF
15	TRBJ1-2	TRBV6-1	CASSETGLANYGYTF
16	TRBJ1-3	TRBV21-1	CASSNSQGARGNTIYF
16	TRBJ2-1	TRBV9	CASSTSGTSPNNEQFF
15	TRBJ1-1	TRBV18	CASSPGQGLNTEAFF
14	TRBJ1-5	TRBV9	CASSPGGGNQPQHF
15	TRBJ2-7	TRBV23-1	CASSQIRLNPYEQYF
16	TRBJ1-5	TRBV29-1	CSARNGGGLGNQPQHF
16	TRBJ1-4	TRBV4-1	CASSRGIGTGDEKLFF
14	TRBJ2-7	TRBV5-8	CASRRGEWGYEQYF
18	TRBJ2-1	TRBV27	CASSLYPRGLADYNEQFF
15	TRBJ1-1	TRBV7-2	CASSSQRASKTEAFF
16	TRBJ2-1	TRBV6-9	CASRKQGVSSYNEQFF
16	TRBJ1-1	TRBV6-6	CASSQGTGLENTEAFF
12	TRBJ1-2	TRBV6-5	CASSAGPYGYTF
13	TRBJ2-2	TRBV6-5	CASRQGNTGELFF
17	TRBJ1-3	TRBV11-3	CASSSQGQDKVGNTIYF
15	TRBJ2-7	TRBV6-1	CASSEYPSGGFEQYF
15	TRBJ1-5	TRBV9	CASSETQGGNQPQHF
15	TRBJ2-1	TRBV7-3	CASSLFGTGKNEQFF